This entry lists 6 T cell receptor beta chains sequenced from one sample in a study of blood T cell repertoires in COVID-19. This table comes from immunoSEQ multiplex PCR, and its TCRdb copy is limited to in-frame clones, with some not included. The table includes around 320,000 clones, approximately 91% detected once. The specimen sequenced was PBMCs or T cells enriched from blood (not recorded which). These receptors all come from a woman in her twenties or thirties who had been exposed to COVID-19.

The chain joins TRBV6-1 to TRBJ1-2; 10 bases line up with TRBD1. The CDR3 totals 17 residues. V lost 2 bases, J lost 4 bases, and 10 bases stayed unmatched. The germline V gene has CDR1 MNHNS and CDR2 SASEGT. CDR3 sequence reads: CASSEFGVTGGAYGYTF. CDR3 DNA: TGTGCCAGCAGTGAATTCGGCGTGACAGGGGGCGCCTATGGCTACACCTTC.

The rearrangement links TRBV7-8 to TRBJ2-7, with 7 bases identical to TRBD1. Germline-derived CDR1 and CDR2 are SGHVS and FQNEAQ. Trimming removed 7 bases from V and 2 bases from J; junction bases left unmatched: 11. The CDR3 runs to 15 residues. The CDR3 nucleotides are TGTGCCAGCACCACAGAAAGAGGGGGCCCCTACGAGCAGTACTTC. Residues: CASTTERGGPYEQYF.

The J gene is TRBJ2-7, the V gene TRBV5-1; 9 bases agree with TRBD1. Trimming removed 4 bases from V and 3 bases from J; junction bases left unmatched: 11. This CDR3 is 16 amino acids long. The germline V gene has CDR1 SGHRS and CDR2 YFSETQ. The CDR3 nucleotides read TGCGCCAGCAGCCGAGCCTCCGGGACAGGGCTCTACGAGCAGTACTTC. Translation: CASSRASGTGLYEQYF.

This clone showed up just once. The chain couples TRBV9 to TRBJ2-1; 10 nucleotides match TRBD2. Germline V gene sequence: CDR1 SGDLS, CDR2 YYNGEE. This CDR3 has 16 amino acids. V lost 0 bases to trimming and J lost 10 bases; unmatched junction nucleotides: 10. The CDR3 sequence: CASSVEGLAGASEQFF. CDR3 nucleotides: TGTGCCAGCAGCGTAGAAGGTCTAGCGGGGGCAAGCGAGCAGTTCTTC.

This chain uses TRBV5-1 with TRBJ1-3; the D gene is possibly TRBD1 (5 bases). Germline loops: CDR1 SGHRS, CDR2 YFSETQ. The CDR3 sequence is 16 residues long. The ends were cut back, 4 bases at V and 0 bases at J, with 14 bases in the middle. CDR3 sequence reads: CASSEDTTYSGNTIYF. The CDR3 DNA is TGCGCCAGCAGCGAGGACACCACCTACTCTGGAAACACCATATATTTT.

The CDR3 spells CASSELAGDEKLFF. The CDR3 region has the DNA TGTGCCAGCAGTGAATTGGCAGGGGACGAAAAACTGTTTTTT. The rearrangement links TRBV6-1 to TRBJ1-4; perhaps TRBD1 as D (6 bases). Trimming took off 2 bases at V and 8 bases at J, with 12 bases between the two ends. In germline, CDR1 is MNHNS, CDR2 SASEGT. The CDR3 is 14 amino acids.